These 18 T cell receptor beta chains share one sample of origin, sequenced in a study of CD8+CD57+ T cells in acquired aplastic anemia. Profiling that covered TCR beta VDJ and CDR3 relied on genomic DNA as its template. One entry per CDR3 protein results from TCRdb running MiXCR on the reads. The sample consists of approximately 380,000 distinct CDR3 sequences, roughly 64% of them appearing once. Sequencing used sorted CD4+, CD8+, or CD8+CD57+ T cells (not recorded which) from PBMCs. Every receptor here comes from a human donor in good health, serving as a control.

On this clonotype: It is likely a read error, because the conserved phenylalanine at the end of the CDR3 is missing. Because the CDR3's place on the DNA is in doubt, the DNA is left out and the CDR3 is given as listed by TCRdb. The chain links TRBV14 to TRBJ2-1; TRBD1, the D gene given by the table, was not confirmed from the DNA. Looked up from germline, CDR1 is SGHDN and CDR2 is FVKESK. Counting both end residues, the CDR3 totals 13 amino acids. The CDR3 sequence: CASSPPGQKHTCI.

For this clonotype: A read error may account for a junction end that differs from germline. This rearrangement joins TRBV5-1 to TRBJ2-3, with TRBD2 as a possible D gene (6 bases). Germline-derived CDR1 and CDR2 are SGHRS and YFSETQ. The CDR3 is made up of 13 amino acids. The CDR3 nucleotides read TGTGCCAGCAGCTTAGCGGCAGGGCCTGGGCAGTATTTT. Translated, it gives CASSLAAGPGQYF.

Note on this clonotype: At one end, the junction sequence differs from germline, possibly due to a read error. For the CDR3, the DNA is TGTGCCAGTAATACGGGCCGCGTCAATCAGCCCCAGCACTTT. Translation: CASNTGRVNQPQHF. The chain is built from TRBV19 and TRBJ1-5; no definite D call. The germline V gene has CDR1 LNHDA and CDR2 SQIVND (reference sequence). This CDR3 region has 14 residues.

There are many counts of this clonotype. The J gene is TRBJ2-3, the V gene TRBV11-2; D gene uncertain. CDR1 is SGHAT and CDR2 is FQNNGV in the germline V gene. V was cut by 4 bases and J by 1 base, with 6 bases left in between. CDR3 length: 13 residues. CDR3: CASSSDGTDTQYF. Written as DNA, the CDR3 is TGTGCCAGCAGCTCCGACGGCACAGATACGCAGTATTTT.

This chain uses TRBV20-1 with TRBJ2-7; perhaps TRBD1 as D (6 bases). The germline V and J ends were trimmed by 5 bases and 10 bases, with 24 bases remaining between them. The CDR3 is made up of 14 amino acids. Germline assignment: CDR1 DFQATT and CDR2 SNEGSKA (reference sequence). CDR3 in amino acids: CSAPRSVQDSLQYF. The CDR3 DNA reads as TGCAGTGCTCCACGTAGCGTCCAGGACAGCCTCCAGTACTTC.

Only a few counts were recorded for this clonotype. This chain connects TRBV15 to TRBJ2-7, with D perhaps given as TRBD1 or TRBD2 (5 bases each). Germline V gene data show CDR1 as LNHNV and CDR2 as YYDKDF (reference sequence). The CDR3 totals 16 residues. The V gene lost 0 bases and the J gene lost 2 bases, with 14 bases spanning the gap. This CDR3 reads CATSREVGDGPYEQYF. Here the CDR3 DNA reads TGTGCCACCAGCAGAGAGGTAGGGGACGGTCCCTACGAGCAGTACTTC.

The rearrangement uses TRBV5-1 and TRBJ2-7; D gene ambiguous. The CDR3 loop spans 14 amino acids. V was shortened by 6 bases and J by 5 bases, with 18 bases between the two germline ends. CDR1 is SGHRS and CDR2 is YFSETQ in the germline V gene. The CDR3 sequence is CASMRLDSFHEQYF. The CDR3 nucleotides are TGCGCCAGCATGAGATTGGATAGTTTTCACGAGCAGTACTTC.

The rearrangement uses TRBV9 and TRBJ2-3, with a tentative D call TRBD2 (5 bases). The V gene lost 3 bases and the J gene lost 12 bases, with 11 bases spanning the gap. CDR1 is SGDLS and CDR2 is YYNGEE in the germline V gene. The CDR3 runs to 11 residues. The CDR3 DNA is TGTGCCAGCAGCGCTCACCGGGGACAGTATTTT. Encoded protein: CASSAHRGQYF.

The V gene is TRBV7-4, the J gene TRBJ2-5; 14 nucleotides match TRBD2. CDR1 and CDR2 from the germline V gene are SGHVT and SQSDAQ. The CDR3 covers 16 residues. Unmatched junction bases numbered 7, after V lost 5 bases and J lost 5 bases. The CDR3 spells CASSVSGLAGAETQYF. The CDR3 coding sequence is TGTGCCAGCAGCGTGTCGGGACTAGCGGGGGCTGAGACCCAGTACTTC.

This chain connects TRBV7-2 to TRBJ1-2, with D tentatively TRBD1 (5 bases). Trimming took 2 bases from V and 3 from J, leaving 10 bases between them. The CDR3 runs to 14 residues. Germline V CDR1 and CDR2: SGHTA, FQGNSA. The DNA for the CDR3 is TGTGCCAGCAGCTTATTTCAGGGAGACTATGGCTACACCTTC. As protein: CASSLFQGDYGYTF.

With respect to this clonotype: A much bigger clone sits one base away, suggesting this may be a read error. The chain couples TRBV6-6 to TRBJ1-5; D uncertain. V shed 7 bases and J shed 4 bases, with 17 bases lying between them. The germline V gene has CDR1 MNHNY and CDR2 SVGAGI (reference sequence). The length of the CDR3 is 15 residues. CDR3 protein: CASTQHGVPNQPQHF. The CDR3 region has the DNA TGTGCCAGCACCCAACACGGCGTTCCTAATCAGCCCCAGCATTTT.

The gene calls are TRBV15 and TRBJ2-7; 9 bases match TRBD1. Germline V CDR1 and CDR2: LNHNV, YYDKDF (reference sequence). This CDR3 has 16 residues. V trimming: 0 bases; J trimming: 4 bases; junction bases outside the gene matches: 7. CDR3 protein: CATSREKDRGGYEQYF. CDR3 bases: TGTGCCACCAGCAGAGAGAAGGACAGGGGAGGTTACGAGCAGTACTTC.

Points on this clonotype: Its ends do not fully match the called genes, so a read error is possible. This rearrangement joins TRBV6-1 to TRBJ1-2; D is unresolved. Germline values: CDR1 MNHNS, CDR2 SASEGT. The CDR3 is made up of 13 amino acids. The CDR3 DNA sequence: TGTGCCATCAGTGATTCGCAGACCTATGGCTACACATTC. Encoded protein: CAISDSQTYGYTF.

V usage is TRBV11-1 and J usage is TRBJ2-7, with a tentative D call TRBD2 (6 bases). This CDR3 contains 13 residues. Per the germline V gene, CDR1 is SGHAT and CDR2 is FQDESV (reference sequence). The V end was cut by 5 bases, the J end by 3 bases, with 11 bases between. DNA for the CDR3: TGTGCCAGCAGCATAGGGACTCACTACGAGCAGTACTTC. Protein product: CASSIGTHYEQYF.

At least ten counts were recorded for this clonotype. The chain has TRBV7-2 and TRBJ2-7; 9 bases match TRBD2. The germline CDR1 and CDR2 sequences are SGHTA and FQGNSA. This CDR3 contains 18 residues. V shed 2 bases, J shed 0 bases, and the junction held 11 bases outside the gene matches. The CDR3 sequence is CASSLLLGSGGPSYEQYF. The CDR3 nucleotides are TGTGCCAGCAGCTTACTCTTAGGTAGCGGGGGCCCCTCCTACGAGCAGTACTTC.

The DNA for the CDR3 is TGCGCCAGCAGCCGCGGGACTACCTACGAGCAGTACTTC. Its protein is CASSRGTTYEQYF. J is TRBJ2-7 and V is TRBV4-1; 7 bases align to TRBD2. Trimming cost V 4 bases and J 2 bases; bases outside gene matches: 2. CDR1 and CDR2 (germline): MGHRA, YSYEKL. This CDR3 is built from 13 residues.

The rearrangement links TRBV20-1 to TRBJ1-1; D gene unclear. The CDR3 spans 14 residues. V lost 6 bases, J lost 6 bases, and 20 bases lay in between. Germline CDR1 reads DFQATT; CDR2 reads SNEGSKA (reference sequence). The chain's CDR3 is CSALTEGCYAEAFF. The CDR3 DNA is TGCAGTGCCCTAACGGAGGGCTGCTATGCTGAAGCTTTCTTT.

This clonotype was recorded at least ten times. The chain couples TRBV24-1 to TRBJ2-2; the D is unclear. Germline V lookup: CDR1 KGHDR, CDR2 SFDVKD. The V end lost 1 base, the J end lost 3 bases, and 8 bases lay between the germline ends. The CDR3 has 15 amino acids. The CDR3 sequence is CATSDFGRYTGELFF. In nucleotides, the CDR3 is TGTGCCACCAGTGATTTTGGCAGATACACCGGGGAGCTGTTTTTT.